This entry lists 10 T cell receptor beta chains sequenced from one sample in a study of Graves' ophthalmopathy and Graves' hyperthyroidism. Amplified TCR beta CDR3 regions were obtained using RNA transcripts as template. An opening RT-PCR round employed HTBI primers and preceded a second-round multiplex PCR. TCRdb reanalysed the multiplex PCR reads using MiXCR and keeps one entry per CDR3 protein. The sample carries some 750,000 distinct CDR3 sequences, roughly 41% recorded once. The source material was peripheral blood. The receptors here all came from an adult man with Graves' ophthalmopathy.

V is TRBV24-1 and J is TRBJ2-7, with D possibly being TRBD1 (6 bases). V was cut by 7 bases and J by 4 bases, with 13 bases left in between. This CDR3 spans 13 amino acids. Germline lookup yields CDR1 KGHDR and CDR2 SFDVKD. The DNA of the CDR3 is TGTGCCACCAGCGAACAGGGATATTACGAGCAGTACTTC. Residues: CATSEQGYYEQYF.

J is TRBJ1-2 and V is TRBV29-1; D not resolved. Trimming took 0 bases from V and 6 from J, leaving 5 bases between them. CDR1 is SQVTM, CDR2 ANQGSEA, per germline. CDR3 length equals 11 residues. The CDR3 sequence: CSVEDSDGYTF. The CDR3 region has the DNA TGCAGCGTTGAAGATTCGGATGGCTACACCTTC.

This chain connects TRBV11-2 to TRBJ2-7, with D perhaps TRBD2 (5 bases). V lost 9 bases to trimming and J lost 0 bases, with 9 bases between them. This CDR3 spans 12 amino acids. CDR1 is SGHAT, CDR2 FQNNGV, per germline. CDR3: CARGGSSYEQYF. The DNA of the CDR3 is TGTGCCAGGGGTGGGAGCTCCTACGAGCAGTACTTC.

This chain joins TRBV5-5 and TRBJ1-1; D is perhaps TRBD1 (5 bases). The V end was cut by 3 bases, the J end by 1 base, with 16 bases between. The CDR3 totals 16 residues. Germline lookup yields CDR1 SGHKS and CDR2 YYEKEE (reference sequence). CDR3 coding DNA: TGTGCCAGCAGCTGGGGCTTCGGAGGACCGAACACTGAAGCTTTCTTT. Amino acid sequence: CASSWGFGGPNTEAFF.

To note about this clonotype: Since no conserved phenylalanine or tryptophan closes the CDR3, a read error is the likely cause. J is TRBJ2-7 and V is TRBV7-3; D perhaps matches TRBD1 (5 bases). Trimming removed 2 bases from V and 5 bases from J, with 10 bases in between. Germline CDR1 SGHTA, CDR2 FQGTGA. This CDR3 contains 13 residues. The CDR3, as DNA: TGTGCCAGCAGCTTATCCAGGGCCGACGAGCAGTACCTC. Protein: CASSLSRADEQYL.

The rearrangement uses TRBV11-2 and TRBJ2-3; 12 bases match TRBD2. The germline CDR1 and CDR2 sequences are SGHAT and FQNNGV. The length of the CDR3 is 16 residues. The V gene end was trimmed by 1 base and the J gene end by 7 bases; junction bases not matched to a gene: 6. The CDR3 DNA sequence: TGTGCCAGCAGCTTAGTCTGGCTAGCGGGAGGGAATACGCAGTATTTT. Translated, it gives CASSLVWLAGGNTQYF.

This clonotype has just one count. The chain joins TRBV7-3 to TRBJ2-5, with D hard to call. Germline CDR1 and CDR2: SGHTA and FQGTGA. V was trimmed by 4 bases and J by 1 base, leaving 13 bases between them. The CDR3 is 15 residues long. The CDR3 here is CASSSPGPFQETQYF. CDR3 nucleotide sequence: TGTGCCAGCAGCTCCCCTGGGCCATTCCAAGAGACCCAGTACTTC.

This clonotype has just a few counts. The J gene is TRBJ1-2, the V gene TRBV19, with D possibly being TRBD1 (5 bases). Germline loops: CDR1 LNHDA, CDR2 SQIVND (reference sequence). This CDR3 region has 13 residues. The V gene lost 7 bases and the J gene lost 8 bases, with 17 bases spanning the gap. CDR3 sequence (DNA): TGTGCCAGTAACCCCACTGGGGCGGGAGGCTACACCTTC. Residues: CASNPTGAGGYTF.

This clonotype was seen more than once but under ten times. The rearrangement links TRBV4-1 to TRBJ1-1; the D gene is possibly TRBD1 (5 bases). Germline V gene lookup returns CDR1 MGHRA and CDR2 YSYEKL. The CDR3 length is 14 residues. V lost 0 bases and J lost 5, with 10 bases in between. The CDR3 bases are TGCGCCAGCAGCCAAGATCGTGCAGGGACTGAAGCTTTCTTT. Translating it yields CASSQDRAGTEAFF.

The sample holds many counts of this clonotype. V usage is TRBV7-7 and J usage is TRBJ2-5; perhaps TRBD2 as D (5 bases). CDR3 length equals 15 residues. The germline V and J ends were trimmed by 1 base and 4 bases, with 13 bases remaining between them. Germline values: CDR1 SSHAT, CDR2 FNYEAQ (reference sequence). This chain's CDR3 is CASSLGRLARETQYF. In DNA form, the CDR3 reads TGTGCCAGCAGCTTAGGACGGCTAGCTAGAGAGACCCAGTACTTC.